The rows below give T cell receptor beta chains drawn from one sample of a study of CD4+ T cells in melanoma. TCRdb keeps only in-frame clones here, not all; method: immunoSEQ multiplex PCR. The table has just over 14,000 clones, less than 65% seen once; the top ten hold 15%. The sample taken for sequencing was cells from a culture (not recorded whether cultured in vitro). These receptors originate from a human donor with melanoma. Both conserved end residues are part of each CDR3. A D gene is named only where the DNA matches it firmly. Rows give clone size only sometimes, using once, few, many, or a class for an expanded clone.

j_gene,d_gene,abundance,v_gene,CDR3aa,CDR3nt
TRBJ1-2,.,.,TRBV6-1,CASSESRTALRGGYTF,TGTGCCAGCAGTGAATCGCGGACAGCTCTCAGGGGCGGCTACACCTTC
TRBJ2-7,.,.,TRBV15,CATSNIQGSLIREQYF,TGTGCCACCAGCAACATACAGGGATCCCTAATACGCGAGCAGTACTTC
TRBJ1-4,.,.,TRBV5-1,CASRSRSGVEKLFF,TGCGCCAGCAGGAGCCGTTCGGGAGTGGAAAAACTGTTTTTT
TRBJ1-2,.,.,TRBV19,CASSPPSGGMSYGYTF,TGTGCCAGTAGCCCCCCGTCGGGGGGCATGAGCTATGGCTACACCTTC
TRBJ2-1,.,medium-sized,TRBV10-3,CAIGGALAEQFF,TGTGCCATCGGGGGAGCTCTCGCGGAGCAGTTCTTC
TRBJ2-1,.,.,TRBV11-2,CASSLGFGSYNEQFF,TGTGCCAGCAGCTTAGGTTTCGGCTCCTACAATGAGCAGTTCTTC
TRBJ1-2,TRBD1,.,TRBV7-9,CASSLGGQGGNYGYTF,TGTGCCAGCAGCTTAGGAGGACAGGGGGGAAACTATGGCTACACCTTC
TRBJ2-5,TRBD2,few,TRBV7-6,CASSSTTAGLAETQYF,TGTGCCAGCAGCTCAACCACCGCGGGACTAGCGGAGACCCAGTACTTC
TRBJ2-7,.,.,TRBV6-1,CASSPGFSSYEQYF,TGTGCCAGCAGCCCGGGGTTTAGCTCCTACGAGCAGTACTTC
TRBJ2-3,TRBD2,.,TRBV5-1,CASSSDPSGVLQDTQYF,TGCGCCAGCAGCTCCGATCCTAGCGGGGTTTTGCAAGATACGCAGTATTTT
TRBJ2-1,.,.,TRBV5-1,CASSVLGVSSYNEQFF,TGCGCCAGCAGCGTACTAGGGGTAAGCTCCTACAATGAGCAGTTCTTC
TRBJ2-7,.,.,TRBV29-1,CSAVPEPTYEQYF,TGCAGCGCCGTCCCAGAACCCACCTACGAGCAGTACTTC
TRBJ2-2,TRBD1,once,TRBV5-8,CASTGTANTGELFF,TGTGCCAGCACCGGGACAGCGAACACCGGGGAGCTGTTTTTT
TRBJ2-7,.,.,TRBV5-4,CASSLEAAYEQYF,TGTGCCAGCAGCTTGGAGGCGGCCTACGAGCAGTACTTC
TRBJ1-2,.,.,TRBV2,CASTRDKNYGYTF,TGTGCCAGCACTAGGGACAAGAACTATGGCTACACCTTC
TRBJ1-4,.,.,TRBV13,CASSARDSANEKLFF,TGTGCCAGCAGCGCTAGAGACTCGGCTAATGAAAAACTGTTTTTT
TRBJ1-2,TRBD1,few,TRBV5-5,CASSLTGQGSYGYTF,TGTGCCAGCAGCTTGACGGGACAGGGTTCCTATGGCTACACCTTC
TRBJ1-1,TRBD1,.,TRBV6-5,CASRTGTANTEAFF,TGTGCCAGCAGAACTGGGACAGCCAACACTGAAGCTTTCTTT
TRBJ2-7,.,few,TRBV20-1,CSVWGPWYF,TGCAGTGTTTGGGGCCCATGGTACTTC
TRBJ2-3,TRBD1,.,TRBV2,CANARDREKNTQYF,TGTGCCAACGCCAGGGACAGGGAGAAGAATACGCAGTATTTT
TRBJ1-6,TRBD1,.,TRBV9,CASSPPGDRGRSTLHF,TGTGCCAGCAGCCCCCCCGGGGACAGGGGTAGATCGACCCTCCACTTT
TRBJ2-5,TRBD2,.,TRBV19,CASSLTAGTSGPRGTQYF,TGTGCCAGTAGTCTCACCGCCGGGACTAGCGGCCCGCGAGGGACCCAGTACTTC
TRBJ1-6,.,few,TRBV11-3,CASSLEVGSPLHF,TGTGCCAGCAGCTTGGAAGTGGGCTCACCCCTCCACTTT
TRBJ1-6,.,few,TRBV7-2,CASSLANSPLHF,TGTGCCAGCAGCTTAGCCAATTCACCCCTCCACTTT
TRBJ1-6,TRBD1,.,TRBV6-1,CASSELGDSMTALHF,TGTGCCAGCAGTGAATTAGGGGACAGTATGACGGCCCTCCACTTT
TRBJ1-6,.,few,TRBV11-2,CASSLSSQGHREAPLHF,TGTGCCAGCAGCTTATCGTCGCAGGGCCATAGGGAGGCACCCCTCCACTTT
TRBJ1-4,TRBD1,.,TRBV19,CASSGSDRKVFF,TGTGCCAGTAGTGGGTCGGACAGGAAGGTGTTTTTT
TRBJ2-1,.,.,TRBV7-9,CASSSGEFF,TGTGCCAGCAGCTCAGGAGAGTTCTTC
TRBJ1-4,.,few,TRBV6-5,CASSYWDGEKLFF,TGTGCCAGCAGTTACTGGGACGGCGAAAAACTGTTTTTT
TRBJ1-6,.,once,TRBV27,CASRRTAPYNSPLHF,TGTGCCAGCAGGAGGACGGCCCCCTATAATTCACCCCTCCACTTT
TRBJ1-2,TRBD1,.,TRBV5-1,CASSPHGTGADYGYTF,TGCGCCAGCAGCCCCCACGGGACAGGGGCAGACTATGGCTACACCTTC
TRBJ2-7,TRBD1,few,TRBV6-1,CASSDRGQGFTYEQYF,TGTGCCAGCAGTGACCGCGGACAGGGGTTCACCTACGAGCAGTACTTC
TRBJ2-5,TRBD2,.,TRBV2,CASKYSGGTNPQETQYF,TGTGCCAGCAAATATAGCGGGGGGACGAACCCCCAAGAGACCCAGTACTTC
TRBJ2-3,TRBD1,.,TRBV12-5,CASGTGTESDTQYF,TGTGCTAGTGGTACCGGGACAGAATCAGATACGCAGTATTTT